Following are 26 T cell receptor beta chains from one sample sequenced in a study of shared clonotypes between healthy human individuals. Produced via immunoSEQ multiplex PCR; TCRdb's table is partial and in-frame only. The table includes 2 million or so clones, approximately 95% detected once. The sequenced sample consisted of naive CD4+ T cells sorted from blood. This sample's subset: CD45RA+ positively selected. All receptors derive from a man younger than 35 in good health.

Details on this clone: Other nucleotide sequences from this sample produce the same CDR3. The gene calls are TRBV5-1 and TRBJ1-4, with 7 nucleotides matching TRBD1. Germline loops: CDR1 SGHRS, CDR2 YFSETQ. CDR3 length equals 15 residues. The J segment lost 0 bases and the V segment lost 4 bases, leaving 3 bases of the junction unmatched. The CDR3 loop is CASSGGTATNEKLFF. DNA of the CDR3: TGCGCCAGCAGCGGTGGGACAGCAACTAATGAAAAACTGTTTTTT.

J is TRBJ1-3 and V is TRBV19; the D is unclear. This CDR3 has 13 amino acids. Germline CDR1 and CDR2: LNHDA and SQIVND (reference sequence). V was clipped by 5 bases and J by 4 bases, with 9 bases between them. This CDR3 reads CASSLGRGNTIYF. CDR3 bases: TGTGCCAGTAGTCTAGGACGGGGAAACACCATATATTTT.

CDR3 bases: TGTGCCAGCAGCTTAAGAACAAACTATGGCTACACCTTC. Encoded protein: CASSLRTNYGYTF. The chain has TRBV7-9 and TRBJ1-2; D ambiguous. The CDR3 is made up of 13 amino acids. Germline-derived CDR1 and CDR2 are SEHNR and FQNEAQ (reference sequence). V lost 2 bases, J lost 2 bases, and 6 bases lay in between. Using reference TRBV7-9 and TRBJ1-2 for the parts outside the CDR3, the full variable domain is DTGVSQNPRHKITKRGQNVTFRCDPISEHNRLYWYRQTLGQGPEFLTYFQNEAQLEKSRLLSDRFSAERPKGSFSTLEIQRTEQGDSAMYLCASSLRTNYGYTFGSGTRLTVV.

CDR3 sequence (DNA): TGTGCCAGCAGTACGCAATCCTACAATGAGCAGTTCTTC. It translates to CASSTQSYNEQFF. The V gene is TRBV2, the J gene TRBJ2-1; no clear D gene. Looked up from germline, CDR1 is SNHLY and CDR2 is FYNNEI. Trimming took 5 bases from V and 1 from J, leaving 6 bases between them. The length of the CDR3 is 13 residues.

The chain has TRBV30 and TRBJ1-5; no firm D call. Germline V gene lookup returns CDR1 GTSNPN and CDR2 SVGIG (reference sequence). CDR3 length: 14 residues. With 1 base removed from V and 4 bases from J, the gap between germline ends came to 11 bases. The CDR3 reads CAWSAAGRNQPQHF. CDR3 DNA: TGTGCCTGGAGTGCCGCCGGACGGAATCAGCCCCAGCATTTT.

The rearrangement joins TRBV5-1 to TRBJ2-7, with 9 positions matching TRBD1. The trim removed 4 bases at V and 6 bases at J, leaving 11 bases unmatched. There are 15 residues in the CDR3. Per germline, CDR1 SGHRS and CDR2 YFSETQ. Here the CDR3 reads CASSKIPGQGSEQYF. Written as DNA, the CDR3 is TGCGCCAGCAGCAAGATTCCGGGACAGGGCAGCGAGCAGTACTTC.

The chain uses TRBV5-1 and TRBJ2-2; 9 bases align to TRBD1. Germline V gene data show CDR1 as SGHRS and CDR2 as YFSETQ. The CDR3 runs to 15 residues. V dropped 6 bases and J dropped 7; count of bases not matched to a gene: 10. The CDR3 sequence: CASKTGGEMVGELFF. Here the CDR3 DNA reads TGCGCCAGCAAGACAGGGGGTGAGATGGTCGGGGAGCTGTTTTTT.

The rearrangement links TRBV7-9 to TRBJ2-4, with 11 nucleotides matching TRBD1. Looked up from germline, CDR1 is SEHNR and CDR2 is FQNEAQ (reference sequence). The CDR3 is 13 amino acids. The ends lost 5 bases at V and 9 bases at J; junction bases unmatched: 3. In DNA form, the CDR3 reads TGTGCCAGCAGCCCCGGACAGGGGGCCATTCAGTACTTC. Its translation: CASSPGQGAIQYF.

The chain employs TRBV7-9 and TRBJ2-5; unclear D gene. The V gene's germline CDR1 is SEHNR and CDR2 FQNEAQ (reference sequence). V lost 1 base and J lost 1, with 7 bases in between. CDR3 length: 14 amino acids. The DNA for the CDR3 is TGTGCCAGCAGCTTAGAACTGCTCCAAGAGACCCAGTACTTC. As protein: CASSLELLQETQYF.

The count of this clone is one. J is TRBJ2-3 and V is TRBV29-1; TRBD1 matches 9 bases. CDR1 SQVTM and CDR2 ANQGSEA come from the germline V gene. The CDR3 spans 13 residues. Trimming took 7 bases from V and 4 from J; bases not matched to a gene: 6. In nucleotides, the CDR3 is TGCAGCGCCGGGACAGGGAGCGCAGATACGCAGTATTTT. Translation gives CSAGTGSADTQYF.

Notes on this clone: The same CDR3 can be traced to other DNA sequences in this sample. The chain carries TRBV10-3 and TRBJ2-7; D is uncertain. With 8 bases removed from V and 4 bases from J, the gap between germline ends came to 6 bases. The CDR3 extends over 10 amino acids. From germline, CDR1 is ENHRY and CDR2 SYGVKD. The CDR3 bases are TGTGCCATCGGGGTTTACGAGCAGTACTTC. Residues: CAIGVYEQYF.

The chain couples TRBV7-5 to TRBJ1-2. TRBV7-5 is a pseudogene segment. The CDR3 runs to 15 residues. This CDR3 reads CARTTRGKRVISYTF. The CDR3 nucleotides read TGTGCCAGAACCACCCGCGGGAAAAGGGTAATAAGCTACACCTTC.

The chain uses TRBV21-1 and TRBJ2-3; no check of the table's D call, TRBD1, against the DNA was made. TRBV21-1 is termed a pseudogene. The CDR3 contains 16 residues. CDR3 coding DNA: TGTGCCAGCAGCAAAGGGAGAGGGGGCGAGACAGATACGCAGTATTTT. The encoded protein is CASSKGRGGETDTQYF.

The chain recombines TRBV14 with TRBJ2-1; 10 bases fit TRBD2. J was trimmed by 5 bases and V by 2 bases; bases with no gene match: 6. Germline CDR1 and CDR2: SGHDN and FVKESK. This CDR3 has 16 amino acids. In DNA form, the CDR3 reads TGTGCCAGCAGCCAATTTCGGACTAGCGGAAACAATGAGCAGTTCTTC. The encoded protein is CASSQFRTSGNNEQFF.

V usage is TRBV29-1 and J usage is TRBJ1-1; D gene ambiguous. V lost 3 bases to trimming and J lost 1 base, with 9 bases between them. Per the germline V gene, CDR1 is SQVTM and CDR2 is ANQGSEA. The CDR3 spans 13 residues. The DNA of the CDR3 is TGCAGCGTTGAGAGGCAGACGAACACTGAAGCTTTCTTT. Its translation: CSVERQTNTEAFF.

Here the CDR3 reads CSVEEGEKLFF. In nucleotides, the CDR3 is TGCAGCGTTGAAGAGGGTGAAAAACTGTTTTTT. This sequence joins TRBV29-1 and TRBJ1-4; no clear D. The CDR3 is 11 residues long. Trimming cost V 0 bases and J 7 bases, with 3 bases left between them. CDR1 is SQVTM and CDR2 is ANQGSEA in the germline V gene. The full variable domain, in which reference TRBV29-1 and TRBJ1-4 provide the parts outside the CDR3, is SAVISQKPSRDICQRGTSLTIQCQVDSQVTMMFWYRQQPGQSLTLIATANQGSEATYESGFVIDKFPISRPNLTFSTLTVSNMSPEDSSIYLCSVEEGEKLFFGSGTQLSVL.

As concerns this clone: Other DNA sequences in the same sample also yield this CDR3. The rearrangement links TRBV30 to TRBJ2-7; D remains unclear. This CDR3 contains 12 residues. Germline V gives CDR1 GTSNPN, CDR2 SVGIG (reference sequence). Trimming pared 2 bases from V and 1 base from J, leaving 6 bases between. CDR3 sequence reads: CAWSSTSYEQYF. The DNA for the CDR3 is TGTGCCTGGAGTTCCACTTCCTACGAGCAGTACTTC. The entire variable domain, with the rest obtained from reference TRBV30 and TRBJ2-7, is as follows: SQTIHQWPATLVQPVGSPLSLECTVEGTSNPNLYWYRQAAGRGLQLLFYSVGIGQISSEVPQNLSASRPQDRQFILSSKKLLLSDSGFYLCAWSSTSYEQYFGPGTRLTVT.

The rearrangement joins TRBV27 to TRBJ1-4; unclear D gene. Germline values: CDR1 MNHEY, CDR2 SMNVEV (reference sequence). Trimming left V 6 bases short and J 7 bases short, with 12 bases between. CDR3 size: 13 residues. Written as DNA, the CDR3 is TGTGCCAGCAGCAAATTCACAAGTGAAAAACTGTTTTTT. Residues: CASSKFTSEKLFF.

The chain carries TRBV6-1 and TRBJ2-3; unclear D gene. The CDR3 totals 13 residues. CDR1 and CDR2 (germline): MNHNS, SASEGT. V lost 8 bases, J lost 1 base, and 10 bases lay in between. The CDR3: CASDGLGTDTQYF. The CDR3 bases are TGTGCCAGCGACGGCCTAGGCACAGATACGCAGTATTTT.

This clone was found a few times. The CDR3 loop reads CATFPGQYNSPLHF. In DNA form, the CDR3 reads TGTGCCACCTTCCCGGGACAGTATAATTCACCCCTCCACTTT. The chain has TRBV28 and TRBJ1-6, with 7 bases that match TRBD1. The CDR3 runs to 14 residues. Germline trimming cut 10 bases from V and 4 bases from J; bases unmatched to any gene: 7. Germline V gene data show CDR1 as MDHEN and CDR2 as SYDVKM.

CDR3 region: CASSKDQMGQGDSPLHF. The CDR3 DNA sequence: TGTGCCAGCAGCAAAGACCAGATGGGACAGGGGGATTCACCCCTCCACTTT. The rearrangement links TRBV21-1 to TRBJ1-6; the tabulated D call, TRBD1, remains unverified against the DNA. TRBV21-1 is termed a pseudogene. The CDR3 length is 17 residues.

The chain links TRBV5-1 to TRBJ2-7; 8 nucleotides align to TRBD2. Germline V gene data show CDR1 as SGHRS and CDR2 as YFSETQ. The CDR3 consists of 15 residues. With V trimmed by 7 bases and J by 2 bases, 11 bases remained unmatched. The CDR3 sequence is CASCNPGSGAYEQYF. CDR3 bases: TGCGCCAGCTGCAACCCGGGTAGCGGGGCCTACGAGCAGTACTTC.

With respect to this clone: Other DNA sequences in the same sample also yield this CDR3. This chain links TRBV11-2 with TRBJ2-1; TRBD2 might be the D (5 bases). The ends were cut back, 0 bases at V and 0 bases at J, with 9 bases in the middle. This CDR3 contains 16 residues. Germline CDR1 and CDR2: SGHAT and FQNNGV. CDR3: CASSLDSGSSYNEQFF. The CDR3 DNA follows: TGTGCCAGCAGCTTAGACAGCGGAAGCTCCTACAATGAGCAGTTCTTC.

Concerning this clone itself: Other DNA variants within this sample encode the same CDR3. V and J are TRBV7-9 and TRBJ2-7; 12 positions agree with TRBD2. In germline, CDR1 is SEHNR, CDR2 FQNEAQ (reference sequence). The CDR3 covers 14 residues. V gave up 1 base and J gave up 5 bases; unmatched junction bases: 0. The CDR3 reads CASSLGLAGDEQYF. The CDR3 DNA follows: TGTGCCAGCAGCTTAGGACTAGCGGGAGACGAGCAGTACTTC.

The chain is built from TRBV5-4 and TRBJ1-1; 7 bases map to TRBD1. The CDR3 loop spans 14 amino acids. Germline V gene data show CDR1 as SGHNT and CDR2 as YYREEE (reference sequence). Trimming removed 4 bases from V and 2 bases from J; junction bases left unmatched: 5. The CDR3 reads CASSAGTANTEAFF. In DNA, the CDR3 is TGTGCCAGCAGCGCCGGGACAGCTAACACTGAAGCTTTCTTT.

Points on this clone: The sample holds other DNA sequences that translate to the same CDR3. The rearrangement uses TRBV2 and TRBJ2-7; no reliable D call. Deletions cut 3 bases from V and 3 bases from J, with 6 bases between. This CDR3 region has 12 residues. Germline values: CDR1 SNHLY, CDR2 FYNNEI. The CDR3 DNA reads TGTGCCAGCAGTGACAACAGCTACGAGCAGTACTTC. Amino acids: CASSDNSYEQYF. Combining the CDR3 with reference TRBV2 and TRBJ2-7 gives the whole variable domain EPEVTQTPSHQVTQMGQEVILRCVPISNHLYFYWYRQILGQKVEFLVSFYNNEISEKSEIFDDQFSVERPDGSNFTLKIRSTKLEDSAMYFCASSDNSYEQYFGPGTRLTVT.